A selection of T cell receptor beta chains follows, all from one sample in a study of shared clonotypes between healthy human individuals. Produced via immunoSEQ multiplex PCR; TCRdb's table is partial and in-frame only. The sample carries under 600,000 clones, around three quarters recorded once. Material: PBMCs. The receptors shown here come from a woman in her thirties or forties in good health. Some clones in this sample may be carry-over from other donors' samples. The CDR3 runs from the conserved cysteine through the conserved F or W. For some rows the clone size is stated as once, few or many, or as a class when expanded; others skip it.

v_call clone_size cdr3_length cdr3_aa
TRBV7-9 . 12 CASGTRTGELFF
TRBV6-1 . 15 CASSEALGTNYGYTF
TRBV11-3 . 13 CASSAQLNTEAFF
TRBV9 once 16 CASSSASGRLYNEQFF
TRBV14 . 16 CASSRGTSGYQETQYF
TRBV5-8 few 16 CASSTYLAGGRETQYF
TRBV27 . 13 CASRGQGRYEQYF
TRBV15 . 14 CATSRGNRNTEAFF
TRBV5-4 medium-sized 16 CASSSGLAGGRDTQYF
TRBV11-1 . 14 CASSKNSGSYEQYF
TRBV11-2 . 13 CASSLGQWGGQFF
TRBV25-1 . 14 CASSVGTSGYEQYF
TRBV21-1 . 16 CASSPPSGMRYNEQFF
TRBV29-1 few 15 CSVEGVAGKVDTQYF
TRBV11-2 once 13 CASSSEYFNEQFF
TRBV6-1 . 14 CASSERRVNYGYTF
TRBV29-1 once 13 CSAGTSGTYEQYF
TRBV9 . 17 CASSASPDSMMNTEAFF
TRBV10-2 . 16 CASSQTLAANTGELFF
TRBV5-1 . 14 CASSPGDGNYGYTF
TRBV21-1 . 15 CASSLGVRNPAGQYF
TRBV6-1 once 13 CASSLRQVYGYTF
TRBV2 few 13 CASNTDGYNEQFF
TRBV28 . 12 CATSLGGQPQHF
TRBV5-4 . 16 CASSLGQGQRYGGYTF
TRBV28 once 12 CASSPFRNEQYF
TRBV6-1 . 15 CASSDEGGKRTEAFF
TRBV4-2 . 15 CASSLGGTMNTEAFF
TRBV6-5 . 13 CASTPMWGGSYTF
TRBV7-9 . 16 CASSSPNGHLQETQYF
TRBV10-3 . 17 CAISESSPASGRGPAYF
TRBV4-1 . 16 CASSQWVSSGGNEQFF
TRBV5-1 . 14 CASTPGGQAYEQYF
TRBV7-7 . 14 CASSPGQGFHEQYF
TRBV7-2 . 14 CASSLDRANTEAFF
TRBV7-9 . 15 CASSLSGTGVDEQFF
TRBV11-2 . 15 CASSLRTGNTYEQYF
TRBV4-3 . 15 CASSQWVGRSYEQYF
TRBV5-1 . 12 CASSGGTDTQYF
TRBV2 . 13 CASSGGATYGYTF
TRBV9 . 14 CASSGHPGDYEQYF
TRBV27 . 16 CASSKGGLRTNEKLFF
TRBV20-1 . 11 CSARDGATQYF
TRBV7-2 . 16 CASSQDEGQGVDEQYF
TRBV2 . 14 CASSGQGASQPQHF
TRBV6-1 . 15 CASKRADGSQETQYF
TRBV28 . 11 CASSYRDKAFF
TRBV5-1 . 17 CASSSKLGDRANNEQFF
TRBV2 few 14 CASYRDRVSYEQYF
TRBV28 . 14 CASRMQGVDYGYTF
TRBV28 . 13 CASFGGGGYGYTF
TRBV28 . 16 CASSLIWGQGGDEQYF
TRBV15 . 16 CATSRSDSPQNTEAFF
TRBV6-5 once 15 CASRPTGDSNQPQHF
TRBV18 . 14 CASSPTGGNQPQHF
TRBV9 . 15 CASSIDPNSYNEQFF
TRBV10-3 . 15 CAISEGTSGSYEQFF